Detailed here is one TCR beta chain. Antigen: not known. These data come from a study of cytomegalovirus exposure and HLA in healthy donors. For the study at large: Among the 300 to 500 donors who were genotyped, over 70% fell in the genetic ancestry cluster that is associated with self-reported Caucasian donors.

Germline CDR1 and CDR2: SGHDT and YYEEEE. V lost 4 bases to trimming and J lost 9 bases, with 13 bases between them. The CDR3 sequence is 12 residues long. The PCR had 60 Vbeta and 13 Jbeta primers. Using immunoSEQ multiplex PCR, the repertoire was profiled, and TCRdb retains in-frame clones only, with some absent. The data contain 210,000 or so clones, just over 75% of them singletons. General study points: Later examination showed HLA-associated TCR beta chains had greater clonal expansion than equally common others. Earlier findings revealed that most TCR beta V segments proved productive either about 87% or about 30% of the time. The authors judged a highly shared variant cluster likely a sequencing artifact.

The chain carries TRBV5-6 and TRBJ1-1; the D is unclear. The receptor was isolated from a young man in good health and CMV-seronegative. Sequencing was done on a sample of PBMCs. CDR3 region: CASSLERSKAFF. The CDR3 region has the DNA TGTGCCAGCAGCCTGGAGCGATCCAAAGCTTTCTTT. Filled out from reference TRBV5-6 and TRBJ1-1, the complete variable domain reads DAGVTQSPTHLIKTRGQQVTLRCSPKSGHDTVSWYQQALGQGPQFIFQYYEEEERQRGNFPDRFSGHQFPNYSSELNVNALLLGDSALYLCASSLERSKAFFGQGTRLTVV.